This T cell receptor (beta chain) was recovered during a study of blood T cell repertoires in COVID-19. Study as a whole: Samples taken during acute and convalescent COVID-19 were collected in the United States, Italy and Spain. Sources were T cells, B-cell-depleted T cells, or PBMCs; the material itself was cDNA or gDNA.

Trimming took off 1 base at V and 4 bases at J, with 13 bases between the two ends. The V gene's germline CDR1 is SEHNR and CDR2 FQNEAQ (reference sequence). The CDR3 extends over 15 amino acids. Data came from immunoSEQ multiplex PCR; TCRdb stores just in-frame clones and leaves some out. The sample has 100,000 or so clones; less than 85% are singletons. The sequence derives from a woman in her seventies with active or convalescent COVID-19. Material: peripheral blood. This chain joins TRBV7-9 and TRBJ1-1; D remains unclear. The CDR3 DNA reads TGTGCCAGCAGCTTAGACCTGCCGGGGTTCACTGAAGCTTTCTTT. Translating gives CASSLDLPGFTEAFF.